This TCR beta chain comes out of a study of T cells in Graves' hyperthyroidism and ophthalmopathy. Regarding the study as a whole: Blood also carried most thyroid clonotypes expanded above 0.001.

With V trimmed by 5 bases and J by 1 base, 9 bases remained unmatched. This CDR3 is 16 amino acids long. Per germline, CDR1 MNHNS and CDR2 SASEGT. This clonotype was counted at least ten times. The antigen remains unidentified. Using RNA transcripts as the source, TCR beta CDR3 regions were amplified. RT-PCR in the first round (using the HTBI primer set) targeted the TCR CDR3. TCRdb processed the multiplex PCR reads anew with MiXCR; each CDR3 protein has one entry. The sample has around 600,000 distinct CDR3 sequences, approximately 16% seen once; the top ten hold around 3.5%. Patients showing uncontrolled infection, other autoimmune disease, pregnancy or lactation were ineligible. Diagnostic assessment was based on clinical symptoms, serum thyroxine and TRAb, thyroid ultrasound and orbital computed tomography.

The genes are TRBV6-1 and TRBJ2-7; TRBD1 aligns across 9 bases. The sequence was obtained from a woman aged 40 to 50 with Graves' ophthalmopathy. The material sequenced was blood. The CDR3 sequence is CASSFIPGQGSYEQYF. CDR3 bases: TGTGCCAGCAGTTTCATTCCGGGACAGGGTTCCTACGAGCAGTACTTC.